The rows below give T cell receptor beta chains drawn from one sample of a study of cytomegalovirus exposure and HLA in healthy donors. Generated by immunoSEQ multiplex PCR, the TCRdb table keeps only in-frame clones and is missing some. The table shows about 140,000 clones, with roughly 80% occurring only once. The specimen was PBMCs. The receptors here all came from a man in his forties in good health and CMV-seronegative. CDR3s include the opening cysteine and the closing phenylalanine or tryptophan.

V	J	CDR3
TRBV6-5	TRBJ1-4	CASKDRGGGGEKLFF
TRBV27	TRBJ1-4	CASSRHGVNEKLFF
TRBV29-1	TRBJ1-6	CSVTDRGTLHF
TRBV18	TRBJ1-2	CASSYSTENYGYTF
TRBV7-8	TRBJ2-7	CASSLVLAGNYEQYF
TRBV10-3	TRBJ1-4	CAISERPGVVPTNEKLFF
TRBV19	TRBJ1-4	CASSTTGFATNEKLFF
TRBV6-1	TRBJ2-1	CASSLQGDEQFF
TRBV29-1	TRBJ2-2	CSVGQSNTGELFF
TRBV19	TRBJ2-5	CASMRRTGQAQETQYF
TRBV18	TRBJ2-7	CASSEGEALRGEQYF
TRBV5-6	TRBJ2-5	CASSLGSGETQYF
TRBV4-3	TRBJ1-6	CASSPGHLYNSPLHF
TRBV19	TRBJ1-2	CASSFGTANYGYTF
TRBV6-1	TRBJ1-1	CAIEADMSTEAFF
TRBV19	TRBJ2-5	CASSIGAGGVLGPQYF
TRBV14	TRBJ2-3	CASSQRSGPTDTQYF
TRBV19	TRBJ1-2	CASSMGTATNYGYTF
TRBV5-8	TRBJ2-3	CASSLLRRDTQYF
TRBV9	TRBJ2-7	CASSGAPSTAGYEQYF
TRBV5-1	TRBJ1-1	CASSPNPVGNTEAFF
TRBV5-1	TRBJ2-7	CASSLWGSGSSYEQYF
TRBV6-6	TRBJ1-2	CASSLGTGYYGYTF
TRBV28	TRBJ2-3	CASSPHLDWSTDTQYF
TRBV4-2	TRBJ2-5	CASSQEEGAVETQYF
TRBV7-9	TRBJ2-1	CASSSSGKSNEQFF
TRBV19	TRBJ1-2	CASSIEGGTYYQANYGYTF
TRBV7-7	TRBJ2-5	CASSPGLAGGEETQYF
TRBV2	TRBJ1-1	CASSEGADRGTEAFF
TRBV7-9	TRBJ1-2	CASSLLAGQGALGYTF
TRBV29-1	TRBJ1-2	CSVPNDKGFYGYTF
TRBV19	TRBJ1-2	CASSTPPPYYGYTF
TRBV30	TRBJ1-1	CAWSVGQGRTEAFF
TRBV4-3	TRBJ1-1	CASSQVLNPQGTEAFF
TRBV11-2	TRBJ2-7	CASSFPQGYEQYF
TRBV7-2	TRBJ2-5	CASSPFSSSSGEQETQYF
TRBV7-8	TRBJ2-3	CASSLDTSGRDTQYF
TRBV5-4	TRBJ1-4	CASSLKAAGEKLFF
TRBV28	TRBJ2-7	CASRNDRGKLAGWRYEQYF
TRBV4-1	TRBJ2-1	CASSPTGLARPFF
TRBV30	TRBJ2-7	CAWSGNGLSYEQYF
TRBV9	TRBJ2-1	CASSAEGGTYNEQFF
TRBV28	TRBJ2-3	CASSPPGLYTDTQYF
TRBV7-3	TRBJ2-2	CASSSGTSGVGELFF
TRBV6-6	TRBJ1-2	CASSYSSPLDYGYTF
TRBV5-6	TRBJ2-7	CASSYPGYKSEQYF
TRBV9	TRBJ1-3	CASSSPRQGSSGNTIYF
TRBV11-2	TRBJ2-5	CASSLGTGEETQYF
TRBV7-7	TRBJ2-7	CASSLSTGDYEQYF
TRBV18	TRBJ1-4	CASSPLRTDANEKLFF
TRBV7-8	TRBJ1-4	CASSLVREKLFF
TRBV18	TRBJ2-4	CASSPRTGGTNIQYF
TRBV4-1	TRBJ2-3	CASSTDRGPTDTQYF
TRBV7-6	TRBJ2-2	CASSLAGGGRELFF
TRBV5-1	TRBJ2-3	CASSLGQGNTDTQYF